Following are 20 T cell receptor beta chains from one sample sequenced in a study of cytomegalovirus exposure and HLA in healthy donors. A multiplex PCR was run with 60 Vbeta primers and 13 Jbeta primers. Sequencing used immunoSEQ multiplex PCR; TCRdb keeps in-frame clones, though not all of them. The repertoire has some 100,000 clones, about 84% of them found once; the top ten carry around 1.2%. The sample was PBMCs. The receptors originated from a girl aged 2 to 9 in good health and CMV-seropositive.

The chain carries TRBV27 and TRBJ1-5; tentatively, D is TRBD1 (5 bases). Germline V CDR1 and CDR2: MNHEY, SMNVEV (reference sequence). V lost 8 bases and J lost 0, with 11 bases in between. The CDR3 loop spans 14 amino acids. Here the CDR3 reads CASSPGYSNQPQHF. DNA for the CDR3: TGTGCCAGCTCCCCAGGGTATAGCAATCAGCCCCAGCATTTT.

This clone was seen a single time. The genes are TRBV7-9 and TRBJ2-3, with 8 bases matching TRBD2. This CDR3 has 16 amino acids. V lost 4 bases and J lost 3; bases outside the gene matches: 9. Germline lookup yields CDR1 SEHNR and CDR2 FQNEAQ (reference sequence). The CDR3 nucleotides read TGTGCCAGCAGCTCGTTTTGGGGCGGGAGGACAGATACGCAGTATTTT. This encodes CASSSFWGGRTDTQYF.

This chain joins TRBV5-1 and TRBJ2-5, with 7 bases aligning to TRBD2. The CDR3 runs to 20 residues. Germline CDR1 and CDR2: SGHRS and YFSETQ. V was pared by 5 bases and J by 4 bases, with 26 bases of the junction left unmatched. CDR3 in DNA: TGCGCCAGCAGAGGGTCCGGCGGGGGTCCTCGCACGGGAGGAGGAGAGACCCAGTACTTC. This encodes CASRGSGGGPRTGGGETQYF.

The chain recombines TRBV27 with TRBJ2-6; tentative D call: TRBD1 (5 bases). Germline lookup yields CDR1 MNHEY and CDR2 SMNVEV (reference sequence). CDR3 length equals 17 residues. V lost 5 bases and J 0 bases, leaving 14 bases between the germline ends. Written as DNA, the CDR3 is TGTGCCAGCAGTATTCGACAGACCAGCTCTGGGGCCAACGTCCTGACTTTC. Protein sequence: CASSIRQTSSGANVLTF.

This clone was seen only once. V and J are TRBV29-1 and TRBJ1-5, with TRBD1 as a possible D gene (5 bases). This CDR3 spans 13 amino acids. Per germline, CDR1 SQVTM and CDR2 ANQGSEA. Trimming removed 3 bases at V and 5 bases at J, with 11 bases between. The CDR3 spells CSVDSGGDQPQHF. The DNA of the CDR3 is TGCAGCGTTGATTCGGGGGGGGATCAGCCCCAGCATTTT.

This chain uses TRBV7-3 with TRBJ2-3, with D perhaps TRBD2 (5 bases). The V end lost 5 bases, the J end lost 4 bases, and 13 bases lay between the germline ends. In germline, CDR1 is SGHTA, CDR2 FQGTGA. The CDR3 totals 14 residues. The CDR3 sequence is CASSLGLASDTQYF. In DNA form, the CDR3 reads TGTGCCAGCAGCCTTGGGCTAGCATCAGATACGCAGTATTTT.

The chain employs TRBV11-2 and TRBJ2-1, with D possibly TRBD2 on 7 matching bases. The germline V gene encodes CDR1 SGHAT and CDR2 FQNNGV. Trimming took off 4 bases at V and 6 bases at J, with 19 bases between the two ends. The CDR3 is 16 amino acids. In nucleotides, the CDR3 is TGTGCCAGCAGCTCGGGGGGCGGGACGTTTCGCAATGAGCAGTTCTTC. Amino acids: CASSSGGGTFRNEQFF.

CDR3 residues: CASSQRLVLAGGLPEQFF. The DNA for the CDR3 is TGTGCCAGCAGCCAAAGGCTAGTGTTAGCGGGAGGGCTGCCTGAGCAGTTCTTC. This chain links TRBV14 with TRBJ2-1; 11 nucleotides line up with TRBD2. The CDR3 is made up of 18 amino acids. The V and J ends lost 2 bases and 9 bases, in that order; junction bases with no gene match: 15. Germline CDR1 and CDR2: SGHDN and FVKESK.

The chain joins TRBV23-1 to TRBJ1-2, with TRBD1 matching 7 bases. TRBV23-1 belongs to the ORF category, with a function that is uncertain. The CDR3 loop spans 14 amino acids. After removal of 7 bases from V and 1 base from J, the junction contained 6 bases not matched to a gene. CDR3 in amino acids: CASNPTGFNYGYTF. As DNA, the CDR3 is TGCGCCAGCAACCCGACAGGGTTTAACTATGGCTACACCTTC.

The V call is TRBV6-5, the J call TRBJ2-7, with 9 nucleotides matching TRBD2. CDR3 length equals 15 residues. Germline CDR1 and CDR2: MNHEY and SVGAGI. V dropped 0 bases and J dropped 3; count of bases not matched to a gene: 3. The CDR3 spells CASSYSGLARYEQYF. CDR3 DNA sequence: TGTGCCAGCAGTTACTCGGGACTAGCACGCTACGAGCAGTACTTC.

The gene calls are TRBV25-1 and TRBJ2-1; perhaps TRBD2 as D (5 bases). The CDR3 is 11 residues long. Trimming left V 8 bases short and J 6 bases short, with 8 bases between. The V gene's germline CDR1 is MGHDK and CDR2 SYGVNS. The CDR3 DNA follows: TGTGCCAGCGGTCGGGGCAATGAGCAGTTCTTC. This encodes CASGRGNEQFF.

J is TRBJ2-1 and V is TRBV5-1; TRBD2 is a possible D gene (6 bases). V was shortened by 0 bases and J by 8 bases, with 30 bases between the two germline ends. CDR1 and CDR2 (germline): SGHRS, YFSETQ. The CDR3 totals 20 residues. The CDR3 spells CASSLGRRVGGGSFDDEQFF. The CDR3 nucleotides are TGCGCCAGCAGCTTGGGACGACGGGTTGGGGGAGGAAGTTTTGACGATGAGCAGTTCTTC.

V gene TRBV10-3 combines with J gene TRBJ2-7; 9 positions agree with TRBD2. The CDR3 is 17 residues long. Germline trimming cut 0 bases from V and 2 bases from J; bases unmatched to any gene: 8. Germline CDR1 is ENHRY and CDR2 is SYGVKD. CDR3 protein: CAISESSSGSFTYEQYF. Here the CDR3 DNA reads TGTGCCATCAGTGAGTCGAGTAGCGGGAGTTTCACCTACGAGCAGTACTTC.

The V and J genes are TRBV5-1 and TRBJ1-5; D is possibly TRBD1 (5 bases). Germline CDR1 reads SGHRS; CDR2 reads YFSETQ. The CDR3 has 13 residues. Between the trimmed V and J ends, which lost 5 bases and 4 bases, there was a span of 10 bases. CDR3 bases: TGCGCCAGCAGGGGGGGTCCGAATCAGCCCCAGCATTTT. Translating gives CASRGGPNQPQHF.

The rearrangement uses TRBV6-5 and TRBJ2-1; perhaps TRBD2 as D (6 bases). The CDR3 has 16 residues. The germline V gene has CDR1 MNHEY and CDR2 SVGAGI. The ends were cut back, 0 bases at V and 5 bases at J, with 14 bases in the middle. CDR3 coding DNA: TGTGCCAGCAGTTACTCTTTTTCGTGGAGGGACAATGAGCAGTTCTTC. Amino acids: CASSYSFSWRDNEQFF.

Concerning this clone itself: Its ends do not fully match the called genes, so a read error is possible. The chain uses TRBV5-6 and TRBJ1-2, with 9 bases fitting TRBD1. Germline CDR1 is SGHDT and CDR2 is YYEEEE. The CDR3 sequence is 12 residues long. CDR3 coding DNA: TGTGCCAGCAGCTTTAGGACAGGGGACTTGTTCTTC. This encodes CASSFRTGDLFF.

The chain joins TRBV18 to TRBJ2-1, with 7 bases lining up with TRBD1. J gave up 5 bases and V 0 bases, and 7 bases lay outside the gene matches. The CDR3 extends over 16 amino acids. CDR1 is KGHSH and CDR2 is LQKENI in the germline V gene. The CDR3 loop is CASSPPSQGNHNEQFF. Written as DNA, the CDR3 is TGTGCCAGCTCACCACCGTCACAGGGGAACCACAATGAGCAGTTCTTC.

This chain links TRBV5-3 with TRBJ2-1; 7 positions agree with TRBD1. TRBV5-3 is assigned to the ORF class and has an uncertain function. CDR3 length equals 13 residues. Trimming at V came to 2 bases and at J to 10 bases, leaving 6 bases not matched to a gene. Here the CDR3 reads CARSFRGSQEQFF. The CDR3 nucleotides read TGTGCCAGAAGCTTCAGGGGGAGCCAAGAGCAGTTCTTC.

The chain is built from TRBV6-1 and TRBJ1-2; D gene unclear. CDR1 MNHNS and CDR2 SASEGT come from the germline V gene. The V end lost 3 bases, the J end lost 5 bases, and 4 bases lay between the germline ends. The length of the CDR3 is 11 residues. The CDR3 DNA follows: TGTGCCAGCAGTGACAGATATGGCTACACCTTC. It is translated as CASSDRYGYTF.

The chain links TRBV14 to TRBJ1-1, with no clear D. Trimming removed 4 bases from V and 11 bases from J, with 20 bases in between. The germline V gene encodes CDR1 SGHDN and CDR2 FVKESK. There are 14 residues in the CDR3. The CDR3: CASSPQTSTGYAFF. The CDR3, as DNA: TGTGCCAGCAGCCCTCAAACGTCCACGGGGTACGCTTTCTTT.